These 15 T cell receptor beta chains were sequenced from one sample in a study of cytomegalovirus exposure and HLA in healthy donors. A multiplex PCR was run with 60 Vbeta primers and 13 Jbeta primers. Profiling relied on immunoSEQ multiplex PCR, and the TCRdb table lists in-frame clones only, not all of them. The table shows about 120,000 clones, with roughly 70% occurring only once. The sequencing sample was made of PBMCs. The receptor set was obtained from a man aged 30 to 39 in good health and CMV-seronegative.

V usage is TRBV10-1 and J usage is TRBJ2-3; 8 bases line up with TRBD1. Trimming at V came to 3 bases and at J to 4 bases, leaving 6 bases not matched to a gene. CDR3 size: 15 residues. The germline CDR1 and CDR2 sequences are WNHNN and SYGVQD (reference sequence). The CDR3 DNA reads TGCGCCAGCAGTGATCGGACAGGGTCCGCAGATACGCAGTATTTT. Translated, it gives CASSDRTGSADTQYF.

The V gene is TRBV4-1, the J gene TRBJ1-5; TRBD1 is a possible D gene (5 bases). CDR1 is MGHRA, CDR2 YSYEKL, per germline. With 0 bases removed from V and 12 bases from J, the gap between germline ends came to 9 bases. This CDR3 has 12 amino acids. This chain's CDR3 is CASSQDGTYQHF. CDR3 DNA: TGCGCCAGCAGCCAAGATGGGACTTACCAGCATTTT.

CDR3 coding DNA: TGTGCCAGCAGTGACTCGGGTTTGTCGGAGCCCCACGTACCGAAGTCCTACGAGCAGTACTTC. The encoded protein is CASSDSGLSEPHVPKSYEQYF. The genes are TRBV6-4 and TRBJ2-7; no clear D gene. The CDR3 has 21 residues. Looked up from germline, CDR1 is MRHNA and CDR2 is SNTAGT. Trimming shortened V by 0 bases and J by 1 base, and 28 bases separated the two germline ends.

V and J are TRBV5-8 and TRBJ2-1, with 13 bases identical to TRBD2. Germline loops: CDR1 SGHTS, CDR2 YDEGEE. The length of the CDR3 is 15 residues. After removal of 5 bases from V and 10 bases from J, the junction contained 9 bases not matched to a gene. The CDR3 protein is CASSPTSGGAREQFF. CDR3 sequence (DNA): TGTGCCAGCAGTCCCACTAGCGGGGGGGCCAGGGAGCAGTTCTTC.

The V gene is TRBV28, the J gene TRBJ1-1, with D possibly matching TRBD1 (6 bases). The CDR3 is 15 amino acids. Per the germline V gene, CDR1 is MDHEN and CDR2 is SYDVKM. The V and J ends lost 5 bases and 3 bases respectively, with 16 bases between them. The CDR3 DNA reads TGTGCCAGCAGTCCTTGGACAGCTCCTTACACTGAAGCTTTCTTT. This encodes CASSPWTAPYTEAFF.

This clone was seen only once. The V and J genes are TRBV4-1 and TRBJ2-7, with D perhaps TRBD1 (6 bases). The CDR3 is 14 residues long. The germline gives CDR1 MGHRA, CDR2 YSYEKL. V dropped 0 bases and J dropped 0 bases, with 6 bases sitting between them. CDR3 in DNA: TGCGCCAGCAGCCAAGAGGGGGCCTCCTACGAGCAGTACTTC. Translation gives CASSQEGASYEQYF.

The chain employs TRBV28 and TRBJ2-3, with a tentative D call TRBD2 (5 bases). V lost 6 bases, J lost 2 bases, and 15 bases lay in between. The length of the CDR3 is 15 residues. Germline V gives CDR1 MDHEN, CDR2 SYDVKM. The CDR3 DNA sequence: TGTGCCAGCAGCCCGGCGGGCGGTTCCACAGATACGCAGTATTTT. Amino acid sequence: CASSPAGGSTDTQYF.

This clone is a singleton in its sample. This chain joins TRBV2 and TRBJ1-3, with 10 nucleotides matching TRBD1. Looked up from germline, CDR1 is SNHLY and CDR2 is FYNNEI. V shed 4 bases and J 8 bases; nucleotides not matched to a gene: 2. This CDR3 is built from 13 residues. CDR3 bases: TGTGCCAGCAGTGGGACAGGGGGAGACACCATATATTTT. Translating gives CASSGTGGDTIYF.

The V gene is TRBV7-9, the J gene TRBJ1-1, with 9 bases lining up with TRBD1. Per germline, CDR1 SEHNR and CDR2 FQNEAQ (reference sequence). The V gene end was trimmed by 5 bases and the J gene end by 4 bases; junction bases not matched to a gene: 8. CDR3 length equals 15 residues. The CDR3 loop is CASSPDRGGGTEAFF. For the CDR3, the DNA is TGTGCCAGCAGCCCGGACAGGGGAGGAGGCACTGAAGCTTTCTTT.

The chain carries TRBV7-7 and TRBJ2-3, with 8 bases aligning to TRBD1. The CDR3 has 15 amino acids. Trimming cost V 2 bases and J 0 bases; bases outside gene matches: 1. CDR1 SSHAT and CDR2 FNYEAQ come from the germline V gene (reference sequence). The chain's CDR3 is CASSLQGASTDTQYF. In DNA, the CDR3 is TGTGCCAGCAGCTTACAGGGGGCTAGCACAGATACGCAGTATTTT.

The rearrangement joins TRBV5-1 to TRBJ1-1, with D maybe TRBD1 (6 bases). The CDR3 extends over 13 amino acids. V shed 5 bases and J shed 7 bases, with 15 bases lying between them. Germline V gene data show CDR1 as SGHRS and CDR2 as YFSETQ. This CDR3 is CASSPDRFIEAFF. The CDR3 nucleotides are TGCGCCAGCAGTCCCGACAGGTTCATTGAAGCTTTCTTT.

The rearrangement links TRBV27 to TRBJ2-7, with TRBD2 matching 9 bases. Germline values: CDR1 MNHEY, CDR2 SMNVEV (reference sequence). This CDR3 region has 16 residues. V lost 0 bases to trimming and J lost 0 bases; unmatched junction nucleotides: 3. The DNA for the CDR3 is TGTGCCAGCAGTTTATCTGGACTAGCGTTCTCCTACGAGCAGTACTTC. Translation gives CASSLSGLAFSYEQYF.

This chain's CDR3 is CASSLGALNTEAFF. The CDR3 coding sequence is TGTGCCAGCAGCTTGGGGGCCCTGAACACTGAAGCTTTCTTT. The chain uses TRBV5-5 and TRBJ1-1; D remains unclear. The CDR3 has 14 residues. The germline gives CDR1 SGHKS, CDR2 YYEKEE (reference sequence). The V end lost 0 bases, the J end lost 0 bases, and 6 bases lay between the germline ends.

The chain has TRBV5-1 and TRBJ1-4; 11 bases line up with TRBD1. There are 16 residues in the CDR3. With V trimmed by 2 bases and J by 6 bases, 6 bases remained unmatched. Looked up from germline, CDR1 is SGHRS and CDR2 is YFSETQ. The CDR3 here is CASSFGTGGGDEKLFF. For the CDR3, the DNA is TGCGCCAGCAGCTTCGGGACAGGGGGTGGGGATGAAAAACTGTTTTTT.

The rearrangement uses TRBV6-6 and TRBJ2-3, with TRBD1 as a possible D gene (8 bases). The CDR3 is made up of 14 amino acids. The V and J ends lost 11 bases and 4 bases respectively, with 19 bases between them. Looked up from germline, CDR1 is MNHNY and CDR2 is SVGAGI (reference sequence). CDR3 bases: TGTGCCGGAGGACACAGGGGGGGTGCAGATACGCAGTATTTT. It encodes CAGGHRGGADTQYF.